In its sample, the clone carrying this T cell receptor beta chain was seen many times. Its antigen remains unknown. V lost 5 bases and J 7 bases, leaving 14 bases between the germline ends. Germline values: CDR1 SGHTA, CDR2 FQGNSA. The CDR3 is 14 residues long. Arm-PCR with iRepertoire HTBI primers amplified the CDR3 regions for these TCR beta libraries. TCRdb re-called the multiplex PCR reads through MiXCR, storing one row per CDR3 protein. The sample contains roughly 260,000 distinct CDR3 sequences, about 17% of which appear only once. This entry belongs to a study of regulatory T cells in long-lasting Graves disease. Study outcomes and limitations: Patients with persistent disease shared 2,500 or so public clonotypes, outpacing the approximately 870 shared by new patients.

Indicated time point: newly diagnosed GD, antithyroid drugs for less than 3 months. Extracted RNA from PBMCs served as the source of the TCR library. Collection of peripheral blood (approximately 9 milliliters) was done using EDTA tubes. This same sample was also taken into another study, of T cells in Graves' hyperthyroidism and ophthalmopathy. This second study notes: Exclusion followed for patients with uncontrolled infection, other autoimmune disease, pregnancy or lactation.

This receptor was identified in a young woman with Graves disease. This sample comprised peripheral blood mononuclear cells (PBMCs), obtained at new diagnosis, from a patient treated with antithyroid drugs. The chain employs TRBV7-2 and TRBJ2-2, with D perhaps matching TRBD1 (6 bases). The CDR3 protein is CASSPIRGVGELFF. DNA of the CDR3: TGTGCCAGCAGCCCGATCAGGGGAGTCGGGGAGCTGTTTTTT.